This record covers a single T cell receptor (beta chain). Its antigen is unknown. V gave up 4 bases and J gave up 5 bases, with 13 bases separating them. This CDR3 is built from 14 residues. CDR1 is SGHAT and CDR2 is FQNNGV in the germline V gene. These data originate in a study of radiation and T cells in renal cell carcinoma. In the study overall: Nephrectomy followed 15 Gy stereotactic body radiation by 4 weeks.

TCRdb's table, derived via immunoSEQ multiplex PCR, lists solely in-frame clones and lacks some. The sample holds some 130,000 clones; approximately 78% are singletons and the top ten take less than 2.5%. Broader study findings: Top tumor clonotypes rose in blood 2 weeks post-radiation, then contracted.

As to time point: blood 2 weeks post-SBRT. As for treatment: 15 Gy SBRT to primary tumor, nephrectomy 4 weeks later. Radiation-treated patients gave blood at baseline, week 2 and week 4. This renal cell carcinoma was of the clear cell type. The input for sequencing was blood, taken from a patient whose treatment included radiotherapy and nephrectomy. The rearrangement uses TRBV11-2 and TRBJ2-3, with D hard to call. This receptor was taken from a woman aged 60 to 75 with renal cell carcinoma. The CDR3 nucleotides are TGTGCCAGCAGCTATCGCGGCCTACAAGATACGCAGTATTTT. It yields the protein CASSYRGLQDTQYF.